This T cell receptor beta chain was sequenced in a study of shared clonotypes between healthy human individuals. Study-wide findings and caveats: The study generally estimated greater richness for naive than memory subsets.

As concerns this clone: No antigen is known for it.

CD45RO-negative CD8 cells positively selected for CCR7 made up the naive population, which excluded terminally differentiated effector memory CD45RA+ cells. Between the trimmed V and J ends, which lost 5 bases and 0 bases, there was a span of 5 bases. The CDR3 covers 13 residues. The germline gives CDR1 MNHEY, CDR2 SMNVEV (reference sequence). In the original workflow: With immunoSEQ giving junction-only sequences and no quality scores, filtering differed. Sequenced by immunoSEQ multiplex PCR; TCRdb stores in-frame clones only, minus some. The V and J calls and clone size were taken over from that table, and D and trimming were inferred from the DNA. The profile shows under 850,000 clones, about 92% of them singletons.

The rearrangement links TRBV27 to TRBJ2-1; unclear D gene. The sequence was collected from a man younger than 40 in good health. Sequencing was performed on naive CD8+ T cells sorted from blood. CDR3 protein: CASSKGSYNEQFF. The CDR3 DNA reads as TGTGCCAGCAGTAAGGGCTCCTACAATGAGCAGTTCTTC.